Described below is a single T cell receptor (beta chain) sequence and its context. This clonotype was observed at least ten times. Its antigen remains undetermined. There are no base qualities to consult, and no much larger clone falls within one base. This sample stems from a study of spatial heterogeneity in lung cancer (dated by TCRdb to about 2019). Regarding the complete study: Beta-chain transcripts were consistently detected in greater numbers than alpha-chain transcripts, which likely reflects a higher abundance of beta-chain transcripts. In the raw uncorrected reads, each unique combination of TCR and UMI appeared more than ten times on average. Both alpha and beta chains were TCR-sequenced in samples taken at surgery, namely 220 tumor regions, around 64 matched nontumor lung samples and some 53 PBMC samples. The study linked features of the TCR repertoire to counts of nonsynonymous mutations, which were determined by whole-exome sequencing of tumor tissue. In non-small cell lung cancer, the study quantitatively compared TCR alpha and beta repertoires across several tumor regions, matched nontumor lung, and blood.

The protocol used for the library was 5' RACE. Instrument used: NextSeq 500. The TCR library protocol attached a unique molecular identifier to each TCR cDNA molecule to allow correction of PCR and sequencing errors. The original methods were these. Decombinator tools were used for TCR identification, UMI-based error correction and CDR3 extraction. TCRs above a frequency of 2 per 1,000, corresponding to the top 1% of the tumor frequency distribution, were defined as expanded. Renyi diversity was computed with the R vegan package after each repertoire had been subsampled 100 times to 5,000 TCRs. CDR3 similarity networks were constructed using string-kernel similarity of amino acid triplets, with links drawn between CDR3s whose pairwise similarity was above 0.82. Starting from the raw public reads, TCRdb applied fastp trimming at Q25, assembled clones with MiXCR and retained in-frame beta chains. Here each entry gathers all rows of one CDR3 protein and keeps the most common genes and DNA. TCRdb assigned the V and J calls; the authors' analysis was not used. The sample has some 11,000 distinct CDR3 sequences on record, more than 13% of them singletons. 2.4% of the sample comes from the top ten.

The paper as a whole reports these results and caveats: Confirming at a functional level the hypothesis that regional TCRs recognize regional mutations was considered to require additional single-cell paired TCR alpha and beta sequencing. Ubiquitous expanded tumor TCRs were detected in blood more often at tumor resection than at routine follow-up.

Deletion took 2 bases off V and 9 bases off J, with a span of 20 bases between the germline ends. The CDR3 goes from the cysteine to the phenylalanine over 16 residues. Only the CDR3 DNA stays, 48 bases, in frame from base 1. CDR1 and CDR2 are read off the germline V gene as MNHNS and SASEGT. The time point label here, explained by the study, means: sample taken at primary tumor resection. For TCR sequencing, whole RNA was extracted from tumor and nontumor lung tissue, or from cryopreserved PBMC samples, and no cell sorting was done. The donors were more than 60 patients from the lung TRACERx cohort who had early-stage, untreated non-small cell lung cancer. Only patients with enough RNA available from two or more tumor regions were chosen for TCR sequencing.

The chain employs TRBV6-1 and TRBJ2-1, with no reliable assignment of the D segment. The source was PBMCs, collected at surgery. This clonotype was obtained from a female donor with early-stage non-small cell lung cancer. The CDR3 region reads CASSERWPAGLGEQFF. The DNA sequence is TGTGCCAGCAGTGAACGATGGCCAGCTGGTCTCGGTGAGCAGTTCTTC.